This TCR beta chain was identified during a study of T cell responses to AZD1222 COVID-19 vaccine. Broader study findings: Only a handful of AZD1222 recipients were seropositive at baseline.

Notes on this clone: What it recognizes is unknown.

The CDR3 sequence is 13 residues long. The J segment lost 5 bases and the V segment lost 8 bases, leaving 7 bases of the junction unmatched. Germline V gene lookup returns CDR1 LNHDA and CDR2 SQIVND (reference sequence). Method: immunoSEQ multiplex PCR; TCRdb's copy keeps in-frame clones and lacks some. The sample consists of over 130,000 clones, roughly 90% of them appearing once. The J gene is TRBJ1-2, the V gene TRBV19; 8 nucleotides agree with TRBD1. This sequence was found in an adult in good health. The sample was peripheral blood, taken on day 0 of AZD1222 vaccination. The CDR3 bases are TGTGCCAGTGCCCCGGACAGGGAATATGGCTACACCTTC. Encoded protein: CASAPDREYGYTF.